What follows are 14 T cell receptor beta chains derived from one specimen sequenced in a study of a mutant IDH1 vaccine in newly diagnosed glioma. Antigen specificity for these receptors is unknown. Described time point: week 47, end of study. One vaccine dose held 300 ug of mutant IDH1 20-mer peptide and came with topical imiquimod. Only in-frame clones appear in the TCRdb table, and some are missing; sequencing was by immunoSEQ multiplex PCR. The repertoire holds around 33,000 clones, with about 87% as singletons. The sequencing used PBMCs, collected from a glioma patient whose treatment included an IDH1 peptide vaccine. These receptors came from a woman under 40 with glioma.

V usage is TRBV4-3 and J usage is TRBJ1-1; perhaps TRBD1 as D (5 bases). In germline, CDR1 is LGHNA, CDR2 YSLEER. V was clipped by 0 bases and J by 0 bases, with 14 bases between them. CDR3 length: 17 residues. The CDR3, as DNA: TGCGCCAGCAGCCAAGATTTCACCGGGGCCTTGAACACTGAAGCTTTCTTT. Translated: CASSQDFTGALNTEAFF.

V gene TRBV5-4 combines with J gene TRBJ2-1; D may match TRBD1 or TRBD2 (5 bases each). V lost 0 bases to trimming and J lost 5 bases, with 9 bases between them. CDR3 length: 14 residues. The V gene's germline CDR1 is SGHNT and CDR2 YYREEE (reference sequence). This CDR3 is CASSLVGRNNEQFF. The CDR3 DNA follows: TGTGCCAGCAGCTTGGTGGGACGCAACAATGAGCAGTTCTTC.

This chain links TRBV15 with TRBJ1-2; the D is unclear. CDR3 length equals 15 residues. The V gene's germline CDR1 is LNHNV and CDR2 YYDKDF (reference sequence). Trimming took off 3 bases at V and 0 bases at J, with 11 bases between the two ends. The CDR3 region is CATSSIFDTNYGYTF. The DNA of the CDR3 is TGTGCCACCAGCAGCATATTCGACACTAACTATGGCTACACCTTC.

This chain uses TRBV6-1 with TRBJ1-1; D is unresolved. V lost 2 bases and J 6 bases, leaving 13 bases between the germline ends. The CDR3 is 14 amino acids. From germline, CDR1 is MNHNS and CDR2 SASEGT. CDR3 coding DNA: TGTGCCAGCAGTGAAAGGGCCAAAGGGCCTGAAGCTTTCTTT. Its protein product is CASSERAKGPEAFF.

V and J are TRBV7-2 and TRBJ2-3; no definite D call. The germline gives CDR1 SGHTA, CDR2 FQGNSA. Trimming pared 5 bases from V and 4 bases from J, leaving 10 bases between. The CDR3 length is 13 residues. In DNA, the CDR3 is TGTGCCAGCAGCCCCAGTTGGGCAGATACGCAGTATTTT. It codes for CASSPSWADTQYF.

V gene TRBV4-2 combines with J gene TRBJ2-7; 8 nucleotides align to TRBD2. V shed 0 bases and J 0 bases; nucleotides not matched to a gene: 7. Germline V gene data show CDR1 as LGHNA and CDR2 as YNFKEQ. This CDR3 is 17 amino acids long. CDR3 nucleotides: TGTGCCAGCAGCCAAGAGAGAACGGGGGGGAACTCCTACGAGCAGTACTTC. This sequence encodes CASSQERTGGNSYEQYF.

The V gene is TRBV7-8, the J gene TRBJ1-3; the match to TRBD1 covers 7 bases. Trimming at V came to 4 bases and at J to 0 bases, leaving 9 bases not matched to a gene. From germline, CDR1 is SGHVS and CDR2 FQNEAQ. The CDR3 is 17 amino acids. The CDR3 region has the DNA TGTGCCAGCAGCTCGGGACAGTGGTACAGCTCTGGAAACACCATATATTTT. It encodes CASSSGQWYSSGNTIYF. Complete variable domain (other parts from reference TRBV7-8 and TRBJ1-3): GAGVSQSPRYKVAKRGQDVALRCDPISGHVSLFWYQQALGQGPEFLTYFQNEAQLDKSGLPSDRFFAERPEGSVSTLKIQRTQQEDSAVYLCASSSGQWYSSGNTIYFGEGSWLTVV.

CDR3 sequence (DNA): TGTGCCTGGAGTGTACGCGGGGGTAGCACAGATACGCAGTATTTT. It encodes CAWSVRGGSTDTQYF. The rearrangement links TRBV30 to TRBJ2-3; 7 nucleotides align to TRBD2. CDR3 length equals 15 residues. V lost 0 bases to trimming and J lost 0 bases; unmatched junction nucleotides: 3. From germline, CDR1 is GTSNPN and CDR2 SVGIG (reference sequence).

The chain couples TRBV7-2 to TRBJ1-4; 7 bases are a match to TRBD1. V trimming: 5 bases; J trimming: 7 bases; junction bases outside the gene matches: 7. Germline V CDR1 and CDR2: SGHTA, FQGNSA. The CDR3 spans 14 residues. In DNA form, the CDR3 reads TGTGCCAGCAGCCTTCCGTGGGACAGTGAAAAACTGTTTTTT. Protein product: CASSLPWDSEKLFF.

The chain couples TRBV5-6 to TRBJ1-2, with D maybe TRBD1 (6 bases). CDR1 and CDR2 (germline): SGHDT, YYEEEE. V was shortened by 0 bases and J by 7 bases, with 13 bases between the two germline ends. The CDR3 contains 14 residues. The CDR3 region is CASSLAGARSGYTF. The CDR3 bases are TGTGCCAGCAGCTTGGCGGGGGCGCGTAGTGGCTACACCTTC.

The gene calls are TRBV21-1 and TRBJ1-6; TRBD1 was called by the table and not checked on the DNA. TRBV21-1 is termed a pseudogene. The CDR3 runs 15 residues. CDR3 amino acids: CASSKEQGRDSPLHF. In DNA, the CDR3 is TGTGCCAGCAGCAAAGAGCAGGGAAGGGATTCACCCCTCCACTTT.

In DNA, the CDR3 is TGTGCCAGCATCTTTCGGGGCGGGTATGGCTACACCTTC. Amino acids: CASIFRGGYGYTF. This rearrangement joins TRBV7-2 to TRBJ1-2; a possible D gene is TRBD1 (5 bases). Trimming stripped 7 bases from V and 5 bases from J, with 14 bases between. CDR1 and CDR2 from the germline V gene are SGHTA and FQGNSA. The CDR3 spans 13 residues.

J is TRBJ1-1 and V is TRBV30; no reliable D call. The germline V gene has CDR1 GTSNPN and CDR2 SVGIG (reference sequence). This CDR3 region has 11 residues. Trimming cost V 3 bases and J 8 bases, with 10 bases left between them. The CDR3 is CAWRSAAEAFF. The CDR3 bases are TGTGCCTGGAGGTCAGCAGCAGAAGCTTTCTTT.

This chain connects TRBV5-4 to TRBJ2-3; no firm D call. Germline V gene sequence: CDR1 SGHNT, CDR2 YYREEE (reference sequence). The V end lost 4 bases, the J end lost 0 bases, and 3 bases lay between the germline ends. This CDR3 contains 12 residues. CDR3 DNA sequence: TGTGCCAGCAGCCCTAGCACAGATACGCAGTATTTT. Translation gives CASSPSTDTQYF.